This T cell receptor beta chain is from a study of blood T cell repertoires in COVID-19 (TCRdb year 2020). As for the study more broadly: Samples covering the acute and convalescent phases of COVID-19 were provided by collaborators in the United States, Italy and Spain. The material from the prospective study consisted of cDNA or gDNA derived from T cells, B-cell-depleted T cells, or PBMCs. Deeply sampled blood TCRbeta repertoires from subjects exposed to, actively infected with, or recovered from COVID-19 were included in the dataset. A freely available public database, intended as a resource for researchers studying the immune response to SARS-CoV-2, is where the repertoires were released. Samples came from the ongoing ImmuneRACE study (first 160 participants) plus 1,254 subjects from 6 global collaborators. The sample metadata nearly always contained a de-identified subject ID, COVID-19 status, age in years and sex. HLA class I and class II types, where available, came from metadata supplied by the sample provider rather than from assay-based typing. The paper's findings and limits, for the study overall: The amount of clinical and demographic metadata varied by source and participant and was provided uncurated.

Deletion took 8 bases off V and 6 bases off J, with a span of 15 bases between the germline ends. The germline V gene (reference sequence) yields LNHNV for CDR1 and YYDKDF for CDR2. From its cysteine to its phenylalanine, the CDR3 spans 13 amino acids. CDR3 DNA only is kept here, 39 bases in frame from base 1. TCRbeta CDR3 regions were amplified from genomic DNA using the immunoSEQ Assay, a bias-controlled multiplex PCR. Regarding the original processing steps: Nucleated cell counts per sample were estimated from amplification of reference gene primers within the assay. To quantify the absolute abundance of each unique TCRbeta CDR3 rearrangement, sequence reads were collapsed and filtered. For each sample, productive Simpson clonality was calculated as the square root of Simpson's diversity index over productive rearrangements. Held by TCRdb, this immuneACCESS table contains in-frame sequences only and omits some clones. Under half of the omission traces to an unresolved V gene where checked; the cause of the rest is unknown. V and J calls and clone size are those listed in that table; D and trimming were worked out from the DNA. This sample is represented by around 290,000 clones; 88% of them were singletons. Around 1% of the sample is taken by the ten largest.

Participants in the prospective study were aged roughly 18 to 95 years, lived in 24 United States geographic areas, and enrolled through a virtual design. In the prospective study, participants were assigned to cohorts based on the clinical history participants reported in a screening survey and a study questionnaire. ImmuneRACE Cohort 3 recovered participants were defined by two consecutive negative NP/OP PCR tests, healthcare professional clearance, or symptom resolution. In the prospective study, whole blood, serum and a nasopharyngeal or oropharyngeal swab were collected from each participant by mobile phlebotomists. Additional blood draws and questionnaires over an approximately 2-month period could optionally be provided by prospective study participants. Before DNA extraction, blood samples from the prospective study were shipped at room temperature or frozen. Worth noting for this clone: Its antigen target is currently unknown. Base-call qualities are not available, and no considerably larger clone is one nucleotide away.

The sample taken for sequencing was PBMCs or T cells enriched from blood (not recorded which). This TCR came from a woman between 25 and 40 years old who had recovered from COVID-19. The sequence links TRBV15 to TRBJ2-3; no D gene can be assigned with confidence. DNA sequence: TGTGCCACCTCTGCGGAAGACTTCGATACGCAGTATTTT. This sequence encodes CATSAEDFDTQYF. The entire variable domain, with the stretches around the CDR3 drawn from the reference TRBV15 and TRBJ2-3 proteins, is DAMVIQNPRYQVTQFGKPVTLSCSQTLNHNVMYWYQQKSSQAPKLLFHYYDKDFNNEADTPDNFQSRRPNTSFCFLDIRSPGLGDTAMYLCATSAEDFDTQYFGPGTRLTVL.